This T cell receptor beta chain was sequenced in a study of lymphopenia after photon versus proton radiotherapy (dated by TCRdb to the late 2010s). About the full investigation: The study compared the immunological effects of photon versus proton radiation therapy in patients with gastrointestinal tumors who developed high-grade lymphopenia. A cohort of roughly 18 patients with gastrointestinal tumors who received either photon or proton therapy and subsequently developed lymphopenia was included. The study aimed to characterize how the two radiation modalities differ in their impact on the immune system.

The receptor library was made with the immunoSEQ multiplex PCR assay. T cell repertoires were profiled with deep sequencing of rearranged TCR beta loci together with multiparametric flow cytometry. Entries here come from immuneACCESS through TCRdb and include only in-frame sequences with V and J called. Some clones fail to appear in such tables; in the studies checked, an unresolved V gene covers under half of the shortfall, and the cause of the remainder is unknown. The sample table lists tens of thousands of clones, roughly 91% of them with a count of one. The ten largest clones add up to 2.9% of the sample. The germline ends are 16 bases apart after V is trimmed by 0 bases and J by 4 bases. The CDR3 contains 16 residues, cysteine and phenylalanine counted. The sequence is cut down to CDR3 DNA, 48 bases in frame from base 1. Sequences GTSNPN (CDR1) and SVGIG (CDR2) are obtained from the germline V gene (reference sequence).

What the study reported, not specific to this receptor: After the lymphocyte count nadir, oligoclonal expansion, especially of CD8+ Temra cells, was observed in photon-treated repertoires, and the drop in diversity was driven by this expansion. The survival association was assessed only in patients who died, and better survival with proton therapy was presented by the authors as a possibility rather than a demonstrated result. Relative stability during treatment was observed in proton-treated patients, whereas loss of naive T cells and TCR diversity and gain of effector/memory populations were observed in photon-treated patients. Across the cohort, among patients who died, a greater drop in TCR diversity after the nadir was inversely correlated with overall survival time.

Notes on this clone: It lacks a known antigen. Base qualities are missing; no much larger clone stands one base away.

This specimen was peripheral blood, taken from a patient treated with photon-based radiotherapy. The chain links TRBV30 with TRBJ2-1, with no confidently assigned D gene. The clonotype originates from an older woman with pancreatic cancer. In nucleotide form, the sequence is TGTGCCTGGAGTGTAAACCTTAATAGAGAGTACAATGAGCAGTTCTTC. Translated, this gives CAWSVNLNREYNEQFF.